This T cell receptor beta chain is from a study of sequential checkpoint blockade in melanoma. The sample's treatment: randomized to nivolumab then ipilimumab (arm A) or the reverse (arm B). Measured with immunoSEQ multiplex PCR; TCRdb has only the in-frame clones, and not every one. The table has 9,500 to 15,000 clones, approximately 80% seen once. The CDR3 contains 14 residues. Trimming stripped 3 bases from V and 0 bases from J, with 9 bases between. Germline CDR1 and CDR2: SQVTM and ANQGSEA. The input for sequencing was CD8+ T cells sorted from blood (inferred from file names), taken from a patient given nivolumab and ipilimumab in sequence. The rearrangement links TRBV29-1 to TRBJ2-1; D is possibly TRBD2 (6 bases). This TCR came from a human donor with melanoma. The CDR3 nucleotides read TGCAGCGTTGACGGGGGTAGCTCCTACAATGAGCAGTTCTTC. Translated: CSVDGGSSYNEQFF.